This T cell receptor (beta chain) originates from a study of T cells in Graves' hyperthyroidism and ophthalmopathy. Overall study findings and caveats: The model's output predicted ophthalmopathy at a median of approximately 6.5 months prior to onset.

This clonotype was recorded many times. The antigen is undetermined. The CDR3 contains 13 residues. The germline V and J ends were trimmed by 5 bases and 4 bases, with 11 bases remaining between them. Germline assignment: CDR1 SGHTA and CDR2 FQGNSA. Together with thyroid ultrasound, orbital computed tomography, serum thyroxine and TRAb, clinical symptoms were used for diagnoses. Fresh peripheral blood, 8 to 10 ml, was the source of the PBMCs. TCR beta CDR3 sequences were amplified from RNA transcripts. Primed by the HTBI set, a first-round RT-PCR was run on the TCR CDR3. TCRdb analysed the multiplex PCR reads with MiXCR anew, one entry per CDR3 protein. The table has hundreds of thousands of distinct CDR3 sequences, 13% seen once; the top ten hold 9.2%.

The receptor was isolated from a woman aged 18 to 35 with Graves' hyperthyroidism. Sequenced sample: blood. The genes are TRBV7-2 and TRBJ2-5; D unresolved. The CDR3 spells CASSLTGPETQYF. The CDR3 DNA reads TGTGCCAGCAGCCTGACGGGTCCAGAGACCCAGTACTTC. The full variable domain, rest sourced from reference TRBV7-2 and TRBJ2-5, is GAGVSQSPSNKVTEKGKDVELRCDPISGHTALYWYRQSLGQGLEFLIYFQGNSAPDKSGLPSDRFSAERTGGSVSTLTIQRTQQEDSAVYLCASSLTGPETQYFGPGTRLLVL.